Listed here are 3 T cell receptor beta chains from one sample, sequenced in a study of molecular identifiers for immune sequencing clone quantification. TCRdb reanalysed the PCR reads using MiXCR and keeps one entry per CDR3 protein. The data contain 600,000 to 650,000 distinct CDR3 sequences, less than 20% of them singletons. The sequenced sample consisted of naive CD8+ T cells from blood, with Jurkat cell RNA spiked in. Subset meaning: FACS-sorted CD8+CD4-CCR7+CD45RA+ naive T cells. These receptors originate from a human donor in good health. Some libraries in this study had Jurkat cell RNA spiked in.

The chain carries TRBV28 and TRBJ2-2, with unresolved D. V was clipped by 5 bases and J by 1 base, with 11 bases between them. Germline V gene sequence: CDR1 MDHEN, CDR2 SYDVKM. The CDR3 totals 15 residues. The CDR3 coding sequence is TGTGCCAGCAGTCGCGGTTTGGTGAACACCGGGGAGCTGTTTTTT. Its translation: CASSRGLVNTGELFF.

Ten or more counts support this clonotype. The V call is TRBV20-1, the J call TRBJ1-1; D is undetermined. The CDR3 is 10 residues long. Germline V gene data show CDR1 as DFQATT and CDR2 as SNEGSKA (reference sequence). The V end lost 3 bases, the J end lost 7 bases, and 6 bases lay between the germline ends. The CDR3 reads CSARAGEAFF. DNA of the CDR3: TGCAGTGCTAGGGCAGGTGAAGCTTTCTTT.

V usage is TRBV19 and J usage is TRBJ2-7; D call uncertain. Germline V gives CDR1 LNHDA, CDR2 SQIVND (reference sequence). Between the trimmed V and J ends, which lost 0 bases and 2 bases, there was a span of 5 bases. This CDR3 spans 13 amino acids. CDR3 nucleotide sequence: TGTGCCAGTAGTATAGATCCGGCCTACGAGCAGTACTTC. This translates into CASSIDPAYEQYF.